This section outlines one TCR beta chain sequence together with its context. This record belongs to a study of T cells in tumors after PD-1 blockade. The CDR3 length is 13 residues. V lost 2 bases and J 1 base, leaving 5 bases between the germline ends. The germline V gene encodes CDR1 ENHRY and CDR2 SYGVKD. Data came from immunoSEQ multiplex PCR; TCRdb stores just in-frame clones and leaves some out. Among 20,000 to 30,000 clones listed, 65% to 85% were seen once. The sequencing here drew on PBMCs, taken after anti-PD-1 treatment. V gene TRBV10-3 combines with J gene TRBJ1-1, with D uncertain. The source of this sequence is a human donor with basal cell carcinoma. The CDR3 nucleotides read TGTGCCATCAGTGAGCGGGGGAACACTGAAGCTTTCTTT. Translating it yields CAISERGNTEAFF.